This entry lists 18 T cell receptor beta chains sequenced from one sample in a study of cytomegalovirus exposure and HLA in healthy donors (dated by TCRdb to the late 2010s). Receptors were amplified or captured by the immunoSEQ multiplex PCR assay. For the multiplex PCR, a mixture combining 60 forward primers for TCR Vbeta segments and 13 reverse primers for TCR Jbeta segments was used. TCRdb retrieved this table from immuneACCESS and kept in-frame rearrangements only. Not all clones are present; in checked studies, unresolved V genes account for under half, and no reason is known for the remainder. The sample contains 200,000 to 250,000 clones, about 80% of them found a single time. Approximately 0.62% of the sample lies in the top ten. Specimen: PBMCs. These receptors all stem from a woman in her thirties or forties in good health and CMV-seronegative.

The CDR3 nucleotides read TGTGCCAGCACCCTAAGAGGGAGCCGGTCGTCGGGGGCCAACGTCCTGACTTTC. Translation: CASTLRGSRSSGANVLTF. This sequence joins TRBV21-1 and TRBJ2-6; whether TRBD2, the table's D call, matches the DNA was not checked. TRBV21-1 constitutes a pseudogene. This CDR3 comprises 18 residues.

V and J are TRBV5-4 and TRBJ2-5; D ambiguous. The CDR3 is 14 amino acids. The V gene lost 0 bases and the J gene lost 5 bases, with 11 bases spanning the gap. Germline lookup yields CDR1 SGHNT and CDR2 YYREEE (reference sequence). The CDR3 nucleotides are TGTGCCAGCAGCTTGGTAGACGGGTCGGAGACCCAGTACTTC. Protein sequence: CASSLVDGSETQYF.

The rearrangement joins TRBV7-8 to TRBJ2-7, with a possible D match to TRBD2 (5 bases). Looked up from germline, CDR1 is SGHVS and CDR2 is FQNEAQ. The CDR3 is 15 amino acids. Trimming removed 5 bases at V and 3 bases at J, with 17 bases between. CDR3 protein: CASSLLGGPNYEQYF. CDR3 DNA: TGTGCCAGCAGCCTGCTCGGCGGGCCCAACTACGAGCAGTACTTC. The full variable domain, completed using reference TRBV7-8 and TRBJ2-7, is GAGVSQSPRYKVAKRGQDVALRCDPISGHVSLFWYQQALGQGPEFLTYFQNEAQLDKSGLPSDRFFAERPEGSVSTLKIQRTQQEDSAVYLCASSLLGGPNYEQYFGPGTRLTVT.

This chain connects TRBV2 to TRBJ2-1; D possibly corresponds to TRBD1 (6 bases). Germline CDR1 is SNHLY and CDR2 is FYNNEI. Deletions cut 5 bases from V and 7 bases from J, with 21 bases between. CDR3 length: 16 amino acids. The DNA of the CDR3 is TGTGCCAGCAGTTACGCACTCCGGGACAAAGGAAATGAGCAGTTCTTC. This encodes CASSYALRDKGNEQFF.

This clone has more than one count but fewer than ten. The chain carries TRBV4-2 and TRBJ1-6; no firm D call. This CDR3 has 14 residues. Trimming removed 5 bases from V and 10 bases from J, with 15 bases in between. Germline-derived CDR1 and CDR2 are LGHNA and YNFKEQ. For the CDR3, the DNA is TGTGCCAGCAGCACCGGGTCGAATTCGTCACCCCTCCACTTT. Translation gives CASSTGSNSSPLHF.

The chain uses TRBV5-4 and TRBJ2-2; a weak D match, TRBD1 (6 bases). Germline CDR1 SGHNT, CDR2 YYREEE (reference sequence). The V gene lost 1 base and the J gene lost 7 bases, with 17 bases spanning the gap. This CDR3 has 16 amino acids. DNA for the CDR3: TGTGCCAGCAGCTTGAGGGGGAACAGGGCTGGCGGGGAGCTGTTTTTT. Translation gives CASSLRGNRAGGELFF.

The rearrangement joins TRBV19 to TRBJ1-1; TRBD1 agrees at 8 bases. CDR1 is LNHDA, CDR2 SQIVND, per germline (reference sequence). The junction had 5 bases not matched to a gene; V was cut back by 5 bases and J by 0 bases. The CDR3 is made up of 15 amino acids. CDR3 residues: CASSPRTGMNTEAFF. Here the CDR3 DNA reads TGTGCCAGTAGTCCCCGGACAGGGATGAACACTGAAGCTTTCTTT.

This clone has just a few counts. The rearrangement uses TRBV2 and TRBJ1-4; D may be TRBD1 (5 bases). The CDR3 runs to 11 residues. CDR1 and CDR2 from the germline V gene are SNHLY and FYNNEI. V was shortened by 8 bases and J by 5 bases, with 6 bases between the two germline ends. CDR3 coding DNA: TGTGCCAGCGGGGGGAATGAAAAACTGTTTTTT. Residues: CASGGNEKLFF.

The V and J genes are TRBV5-1 and TRBJ2-6, with 8 nucleotides matching TRBD2. The CDR3 has 18 residues. V shed 2 bases and J 0 bases; nucleotides not matched to a gene: 7. CDR1 and CDR2 (germline): SGHRS, YFSETQ. The CDR3, as DNA: TGCGCCAGCAGCTTCCGGGGGGGTCCCCTCTCTGGGGCCAACGTCCTGACTTTC. Translated, it gives CASSFRGGPLSGANVLTF. Based on the CDR3 plus reference TRBV5-1 and TRBJ2-6, the full variable domain is KAGVTQTPRYLIKTRGQQVTLSCSPISGHRSVSWYQQTPGQGLQFLFEYFSETQRNKGNFPGRFSGRQFSNSRSEMNVSTLELGDSALYLCASSFRGGPLSGANVLTFGAGSRLTVL.

The chain links TRBV5-1 to TRBJ1-4; 8 bases line up with TRBD1. Germline-derived CDR1 and CDR2 are SGHRS and YFSETQ. V was pared by 4 bases and J by 8 bases, with 7 bases of the junction left unmatched. The CDR3 runs to 14 residues. Here the CDR3 DNA reads TGCGCCAGCAGCATGACAGGGGCGAGAGAAAAACTGTTTTTT. Translating it yields CASSMTGAREKLFF.

With regard to this clone: A read error may account for a junction end that differs from germline. The genes are TRBV5-1 and TRBJ2-3, with 7 nucleotides matching TRBD1. Germline CDR1 and CDR2: SGHRS and YFSETQ. This CDR3 is 15 amino acids long. The CDR3 nucleotides read TGCGCCGGCAGCTTCGGACAGGCCCGCACAGATACGCAGTATTTT. As protein: CAGSFGQARTDTQYF.

This sequence joins TRBV19 and TRBJ2-7, with D possibly matching TRBD2 (6 bases). This CDR3 has 14 residues. V was trimmed by 3 bases and J by 1 base, leaving 10 bases between them. Germline loops: CDR1 LNHDA, CDR2 SQIVND (reference sequence). This chain's CDR3 is CASSITGDSYEQYF. In DNA, the CDR3 is TGTGCCAGTAGTATCACGGGGGATTCCTACGAGCAGTACTTC.

The V call is TRBV5-1, the J call TRBJ2-6; D remains unclear. Trimming removed 5 bases from V and 0 bases from J, with 6 bases in between. The CDR3 is made up of 14 amino acids. Germline V gene sequence: CDR1 SGHRS, CDR2 YFSETQ. CDR3 in DNA: TGCGCCAGCAGTACAGACTCTGGGGCCAACGTCCTGACTTTC. Protein product: CASSTDSGANVLTF. The full variable domain, rest sourced from reference TRBV5-1 and TRBJ2-6, is KAGVTQTPRYLIKTRGQQVTLSCSPISGHRSVSWYQQTPGQGLQFLFEYFSETQRNKGNFPGRFSGRQFSNSRSEMNVSTLELGDSALYLCASSTDSGANVLTFGAGSRLTVL.

The chain links TRBV4-1 to TRBJ2-5; 11 bases are a match to TRBD2. Per the germline V gene, CDR1 is MGHRA and CDR2 is YSYEKL. V trimming: 1 base; J trimming: 2 bases; junction bases outside the gene matches: 6. The CDR3 runs to 17 residues. CDR3 loop: CASSQGVTSGGQETQYF. CDR3 DNA: TGCGCCAGCAGCCAAGGCGTAACTAGCGGGGGACAAGAGACCCAGTACTTC.

The V and J genes are TRBV15 and TRBJ2-7, with 8 bases that match TRBD2. The ends lost 0 bases at V and 1 base at J; junction bases unmatched: 5. The CDR3 is 16 amino acids. Germline V CDR1 and CDR2: LNHNV, YYDKDF (reference sequence). CDR3 loop: CATSRDGAGGSYEQYF. The CDR3 DNA reads as TGTGCCACCAGCAGAGATGGGGCGGGGGGATCCTACGAGCAGTACTTC.

The rearrangement joins TRBV7-9 to TRBJ2-7; 7 nucleotides agree with TRBD1. The CDR3 is made up of 14 amino acids. Per germline, CDR1 SEHNR and CDR2 FQNEAQ (reference sequence). Trimming removed 3 bases from V and 5 bases from J; junction bases left unmatched: 7. This CDR3 reads CASSFTGVVNEQYF. CDR3 DNA sequence: TGTGCCAGCAGCTTCACAGGGGTTGTCAACGAGCAGTACTTC. Variable domain in full (rest from reference TRBV7-9 and TRBJ2-7): DTGVSQNPRHKITKRGQNVTFRCDPISEHNRLYWYRQTLGQGPEFLTYFQNEAQLEKSRLLSDRFSAERPKGSFSTLEIQRTEQGDSAMYLCASSFTGVVNEQYFGPGTRLTVT.

This rearrangement joins TRBV10-3 to TRBJ1-3, with D possibly matching TRBD1 (5 bases). Trimming pared 10 bases from V and 0 bases from J, leaving 13 bases between. Germline CDR1 and CDR2: ENHRY and SYGVKD. The CDR3 runs to 14 residues. Here the CDR3 DNA reads TGTGCCACGGTGGACATCTCCTCTGGAAACACCATATATTTT. Its protein is CATVDISSGNTIYF.

The chain has TRBV5-6 and TRBJ1-6, with D unresolved. Germline assignment: CDR1 SGHDT and CDR2 YYEEEE. The CDR3 runs 16 residues. V lost 1 base, J lost 7 bases, and 15 bases lay in between. The DNA of the CDR3 is TGTGCCAGCAGCTTGTCAGTCTCAGTGGTGAATTCACCCCTCCACTTT. This codes for CASSLSVSVVNSPLHF.